These T cell receptor beta chains were read from a single sample in a study of blood T cell repertoires in COVID-19. Method: immunoSEQ multiplex PCR; TCRdb's copy keeps in-frame clones and lacks some. The sample consists of roughly 200,000 clones, about 88% of them appearing once. The sample taken for sequencing was peripheral blood. These receptors were obtained from a man in his fifties or sixties with COVID-19, enrolled during active disease. Both conserved end residues are part of each CDR3. A D gene is named only where the DNA matches it firmly. The size field is filled for only some rows; it gives once, few, many or a size class.

cdr3_aa: CASSLGTGTNEKLFF; cdr3_nt: TGTGCCAGCTCACTAGGGACAGGCACTAATGAAAAACTGTTTTTT; d_call: TRBD1; clone_size: once; v_call: TRBV18; j_call: TRBJ1-4
cdr3_aa: CSAAVEISYNEQFF; cdr3_nt: TGCAGCGCCGCGGTCGAGATCTCCTACAATGAGCAGTTCTTC; d_call: NA; clone_size: NA; v_call: TRBV29-1; j_call: TRBJ2-1
cdr3_aa: CASTWTGGFSAGYTF; cdr3_nt: TGTGCCTCCACTTGGACAGGGGGCTTCTCGGCTGGCTACACCTTC; d_call: TRBD1; clone_size: NA; v_call: TRBV30; j_call: TRBJ1-2
cdr3_aa: CASSPLASSYNEQFF; cdr3_nt: TGTGCCAGCAGCCCACTAGCGAGCTCCTACAATGAGCAGTTCTTC; d_call: TRBD2; clone_size: NA; v_call: TRBV7-2; j_call: TRBJ2-1
cdr3_aa: CSERTGASTDTQYF; cdr3_nt: TGCAGCGAGCGGACAGGGGCTAGCACAGATACGCAGTATTTT; d_call: TRBD1; clone_size: NA; v_call: TRBV29-1; j_call: TRBJ2-3
cdr3_aa: CASSLGGGVEETQYF; cdr3_nt: TGTGCTAGCAGCTTAGGAGGGGGCGTCGAGGAGACCCAGTACTTC; d_call: NA; clone_size: NA; v_call: TRBV7-7; j_call: TRBJ2-5
cdr3_aa: CASSWDRGTNEKLFF; cdr3_nt: TGCGCCAGCAGCTGGGACAGGGGAACTAATGAAAAACTGTTTTTT; d_call: TRBD1; clone_size: NA; v_call: TRBV5-1; j_call: TRBJ1-4
cdr3_aa: CASSQGDPPGELFF; cdr3_nt: TGCGCCAGCAGCCAAGGAGATCCCCCCGGGGAGCTGTTTTTT; d_call: NA; clone_size: NA; v_call: TRBV4-1; j_call: TRBJ2-2
cdr3_aa: CASSPLTSSDTQYF; cdr3_nt: TGTGCCAGCAGTCCCTTGACTAGCTCAGATACGCAGTATTTT; d_call: TRBD2; clone_size: NA; v_call: TRBV2; j_call: TRBJ2-3
cdr3_aa: CASSQALTERNTQYF; cdr3_nt: TGCGCCAGCAGCCAAGCCTTGACGGAGCGGAATACGCAGTATTTT; d_call: NA; clone_size: NA; v_call: TRBV4-1; j_call: TRBJ2-3
cdr3_aa: CASSLHRSANYGYTF; cdr3_nt: TGTGCCAGTAGTCTCCACCGCAGTGCTAACTATGGCTACACCTTC; d_call: NA; clone_size: NA; v_call: TRBV19; j_call: TRBJ1-2
cdr3_aa: CASSPGRLVSNQPQHF; cdr3_nt: TGTGCCAGCTCACCGGGCAGACTAGTTAGCAATCAGCCCCAGCATTTT; d_call: NA; clone_size: NA; v_call: TRBV18; j_call: TRBJ1-5
cdr3_aa: CASSEAATSGGTDTQYF; cdr3_nt: TGTGCCAGCAGTGAAGCGGCCACTAGCGGGGGCACAGATACGCAGTATTTT; d_call: TRBD2; clone_size: NA; v_call: TRBV2; j_call: TRBJ2-3